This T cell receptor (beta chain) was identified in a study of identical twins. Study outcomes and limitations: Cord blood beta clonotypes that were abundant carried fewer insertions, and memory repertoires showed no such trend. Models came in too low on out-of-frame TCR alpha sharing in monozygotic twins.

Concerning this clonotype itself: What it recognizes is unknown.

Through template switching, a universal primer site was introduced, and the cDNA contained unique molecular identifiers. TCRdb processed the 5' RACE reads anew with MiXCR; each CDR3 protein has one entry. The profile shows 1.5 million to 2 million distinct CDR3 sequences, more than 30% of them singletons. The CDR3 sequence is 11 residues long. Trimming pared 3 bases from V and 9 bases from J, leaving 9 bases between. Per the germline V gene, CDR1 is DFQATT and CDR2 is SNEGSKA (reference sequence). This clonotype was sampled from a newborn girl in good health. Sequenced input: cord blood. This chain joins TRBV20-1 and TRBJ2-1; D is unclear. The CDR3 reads CSARSNFEQFF. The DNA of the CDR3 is TGCAGTGCTAGGTCGAACTTTGAGCAGTTCTTC.